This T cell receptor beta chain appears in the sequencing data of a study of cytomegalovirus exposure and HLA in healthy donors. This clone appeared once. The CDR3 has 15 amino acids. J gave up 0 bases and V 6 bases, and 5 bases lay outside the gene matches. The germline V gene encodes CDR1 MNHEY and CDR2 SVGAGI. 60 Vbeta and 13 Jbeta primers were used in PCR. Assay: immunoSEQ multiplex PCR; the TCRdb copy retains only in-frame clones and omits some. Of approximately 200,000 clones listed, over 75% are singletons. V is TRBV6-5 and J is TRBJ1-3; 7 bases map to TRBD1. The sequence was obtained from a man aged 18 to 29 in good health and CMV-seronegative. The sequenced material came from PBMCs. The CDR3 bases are TGTGCCAGCAGCCCTACAGGGGCCTCTGGAAACACCATATATTTT. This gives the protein CASSPTGASGNTIYF.